The 13 T cell receptor beta chains listed next were all sequenced from one sample in a study of beta chain features in type 1 diabetes. Sequenced material consisted of expressed TCRB transcripts (all of the isolated RNA was reverse transcribed). The table came from immunoSEQ multiplex PCR; TCRdb's copy has only in-frame clones and leaves some out. The repertoire holds 900,000 or so clones, with 17% as singletons. The sequencing input was naive CD4+ T cells from blood. The receptors derive from a woman younger than 30 in good health.

The V and J genes are TRBV29-1 and TRBJ2-1, with D possibly TRBD1 on 6 matching bases. The CDR3 has 12 amino acids. Trimming removed 8 bases from V and 9 bases from J, with 17 bases in between. CDR1 and CDR2 from the germline V gene are SQVTM and ANQGSEA. CDR3 loop: CSIQVGTTEQFF. The CDR3, as DNA: TGCAGCATCCAGGTCGGGACAACTGAGCAGTTCTTC.

The rearrangement uses TRBV9 and TRBJ2-1, with D perhaps TRBD2 (6 bases). This CDR3 contains 13 residues. The germline CDR1 and CDR2 sequences are SGDLS and YYNGEE. Trimming shortened V by 2 bases and J by 9 bases, and 12 bases separated the two germline ends. DNA for the CDR3: TGTGCCAGCAGCGTTCTAGCGAGTACTGAGCAGTTCTTC. Protein product: CASSVLASTEQFF.

The chain couples TRBV9 to TRBJ2-7; D assignment may be TRBD1 or TRBD2 (5 bases each). Trimming took off 3 bases at V and 9 bases at J, with 28 bases between the two ends. CDR3 size: 17 residues. Germline-derived CDR1 and CDR2 are SGDLS and YYNGEE. This CDR3 is CASSAGTPGNWGTVQYF. The CDR3 nucleotides read TGTGCCAGCAGCGCAGGAACACCTGGCAATTGGGGGACGGTGCAGTACTTC.

This clone was found a few times. The rearrangement joins TRBV9 to TRBJ2-3; 8 bases are a match to TRBD2. CDR1 and CDR2 (germline): SGDLS, YYNGEE. With V trimmed by 3 bases and J by 4 bases, 10 bases remained unmatched. This CDR3 has 16 residues. CDR3 in DNA: TGTGCCAGCAGCGCTACTAGCGGAAGAATCTCAGATACGCAGTATTTT. It encodes CASSATSGRISDTQYF.

V usage is TRBV10-1 and J usage is TRBJ2-3; 7 bases are shared with TRBD1. CDR3 length: 16 residues. The J segment lost 2 bases and the V segment lost 3 bases, leaving 8 bases of the junction unmatched. Germline V lookup: CDR1 WNHNN, CDR2 SYGVQD (reference sequence). CDR3 sequence (DNA): TGCGCCAGCAGTGACCACGCCGGGACAGCCACAGATACGCAGTATTTT. Amino acid sequence: CASSDHAGTATDTQYF.

This chain links TRBV4-3 with TRBJ2-1; possible D gene TRBD2, 6 bases. Looked up from germline, CDR1 is LGHNA and CDR2 is YSLEER. V was trimmed by 0 bases and J by 4 bases, leaving 10 bases between them. The CDR3 loop spans 15 amino acids. CDR3 in DNA: TGCGCCAGCAGCCAAGATGGGGGACTTTACAATGAGCAGTTCTTC. Residues: CASSQDGGLYNEQFF.

J is TRBJ2-5 and V is TRBV19, with D possibly TRBD1 on 6 matching bases. Germline V gives CDR1 LNHDA, CDR2 SQIVND (reference sequence). The CDR3 is 13 amino acids. Trimming cost V 5 bases and J 5 bases, with 12 bases left between them. The CDR3 DNA reads TGTGCCAGTAGTCAAGGACAGAGGGAGACCCAGTACTTC. Translated, it gives CASSQGQRETQYF.

The V call is TRBV7-3, the J call TRBJ2-3; D not resolved. The germline gives CDR1 SGHTA, CDR2 FQGTGA. The CDR3 contains 13 residues. V was clipped by 5 bases and J by 2 bases, with 8 bases between them. In nucleotides, the CDR3 is TGTGCCAGCAGCAAAATCTTCACAGATACGCAGTATTTT. Its protein product is CASSKIFTDTQYF.

The table lists this clone with a few counts. The V call is TRBV19, the J call TRBJ2-1, with 11 bases lining up with TRBD2. Germline CDR1 is LNHDA and CDR2 is SQIVND (reference sequence). J lost 6 bases, V lost 0 bases, and 7 bases had no gene match. The length of the CDR3 is 17 residues. CDR3 sequence: CASSIDAGTSGSNEQFF. CDR3 coding DNA: TGTGCCAGTAGTATAGACGCCGGGACTAGCGGATCCAATGAGCAGTTCTTC.

The chain carries TRBV7-2 and TRBJ2-2, with 8 bases fitting TRBD2. Trimming took 3 bases from V and 1 from J; bases not matched to a gene: 4. Germline CDR1 is SGHTA and CDR2 is FQGNSA. The CDR3 is 16 residues long. CDR3 nucleotide sequence: TGTGCCAGCAGCTTCACTAGCGGACTGAACACCGGGGAGCTGTTTTTT. Translated: CASSFTSGLNTGELFF. The variable domain in full, completed from reference TRBV7-2 and TRBJ2-2, reads GAGVSQSPSNKVTEKGKDVELRCDPISGHTALYWYRQSLGQGLEFLIYFQGNSAPDKSGLPSDRFSAERTGGSVSTLTIQRTQQEDSAVYLCASSFTSGLNTGELFFGEGSRLTVL.

The genes are TRBV7-9 and TRBJ2-2; D is possibly TRBD2 (6 bases). The CDR3 has 14 residues. The V gene lost 4 bases and the J gene lost 0 bases, with 6 bases spanning the gap. Germline lookup yields CDR1 SEHNR and CDR2 FQNEAQ (reference sequence). Here the CDR3 reads CASSWDSNTGELFF. The CDR3 DNA sequence: TGTGCCAGCAGCTGGGACTCGAACACCGGGGAGCTGTTTTTT.

The rearrangement joins TRBV19 to TRBJ2-1; D gene unclear. The germline gives CDR1 LNHDA, CDR2 SQIVND (reference sequence). Trimming took off 5 bases at V and 0 bases at J, with 11 bases between the two ends. The CDR3 is made up of 15 amino acids. CDR3 DNA sequence: TGTGCCAGTAGTTCCAGCCATAGCTCCTACAATGAGCAGTTCTTC. It specifies CASSSSHSSYNEQFF.

The CDR3 DNA follows: TGTGCCAGTAGTGAGGCAGCGGCGAACACCGGGGAGCTGTTTTTT. Protein product: CASSEAAANTGELFF. This chain uses TRBV19 with TRBJ2-2; possibly TRBD2 for D (5 bases). Looked up from germline, CDR1 is LNHDA and CDR2 is SQIVND (reference sequence). V was pared by 5 bases and J by 0 bases, with 10 bases between. The CDR3 loop spans 15 amino acids.